Sequencing of this TCR beta chain was carried out in a study of cytomegalovirus exposure and HLA in healthy donors. Study conclusions and caveats: The majority of TCR sequences were rare, yet some public TCRs appeared in many donors. The availability of immune exposure information extended only to CMV serostatus. Analysis performed later showed TCR beta chains linked to HLA being more clonally expanded than equally common others. An analysis that was carried out later associated 16,000 or so TCR beta sequences with HLA alleles at 0.05 false discovery rate.

The V end lost 0 bases, the J end lost 0 bases, and 6 bases lay between the germline ends. The CDR3 spans 14 residues. Germline V gene sequence: CDR1 SGHRS, CDR2 YFSETQ. This clone was detected a few times. No antigen is known for it. 13 Jbeta primers and 60 Vbeta primers were used for the PCR. The assay was immunoSEQ multiplex PCR, and TCRdb's table has in-frame clones only and misses some. The data show roughly 230,000 clones, with around 83% seen just once and about 0.25% held by the top ten. This clonotype originated in a girl aged 2 to 10 in good health and CMV-seronegative. J is TRBJ1-1 and V is TRBV5-1; D is ambiguous. The specimen was PBMCs. The CDR3 spells CASSLVQMNTEAFF. CDR3 in DNA: TGCGCCAGCAGCTTGGTTCAGATGAACACTGAAGCTTTCTTT.